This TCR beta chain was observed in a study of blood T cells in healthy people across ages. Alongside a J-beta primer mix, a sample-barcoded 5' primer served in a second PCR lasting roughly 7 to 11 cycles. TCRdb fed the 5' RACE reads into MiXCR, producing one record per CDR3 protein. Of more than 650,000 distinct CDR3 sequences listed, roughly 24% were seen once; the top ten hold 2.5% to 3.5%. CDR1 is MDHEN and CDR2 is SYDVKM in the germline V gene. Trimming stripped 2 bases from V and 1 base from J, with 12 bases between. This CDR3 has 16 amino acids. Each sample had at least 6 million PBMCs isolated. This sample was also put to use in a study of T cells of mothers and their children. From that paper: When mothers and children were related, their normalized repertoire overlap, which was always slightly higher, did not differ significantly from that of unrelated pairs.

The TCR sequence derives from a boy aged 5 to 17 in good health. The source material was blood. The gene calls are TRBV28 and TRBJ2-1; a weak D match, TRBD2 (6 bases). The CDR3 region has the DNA TGTGCCAGCAGTTTAGGCGGCGGGGTTTCCTACAATGAGCAGTTCTTC. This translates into CASSLGGGVSYNEQFF.